This T cell receptor (beta chain) was sequenced during a study of control samples from healthy donors and cancer patients. V was trimmed by 0 bases and J by 1 base, leaving 13 bases between them. CDR3 length: 16 amino acids. Germline V CDR1 and CDR2: SGHKS, YYEKEE (reference sequence). Clones were read by immunoSEQ multiplex PCR, and TCRdb kept only the in-frame ones, dropping some. The sample comprises 40,000 to 55,000 clones, 70% to 75% of which are singletons, and about 15% rests with the top ten. This clone came up a few times. The sample was formalin-fixed, paraffin-embedded tissue. This receptor was identified in a male donor with melanoma. The gene calls are TRBV5-5 and TRBJ2-5; D is possibly TRBD1 (5 bases). The CDR3 is CASSLGSQGPQETQYF. CDR3 bases: TGTGCCAGCAGCTTGGGCTCCCAGGGTCCCCAAGAGACCCAGTACTTC. The entire variable domain, with the rest obtained from reference TRBV5-5 and TRBJ2-5, is as follows: DAGVTQSPTHLIKTRGQQVTLRCSPISGHKSVSWYQQVLGQGPQFIFQYYEKEERGRGNFPDRFSARQFPNYSSELNVNALLLGDSALYLCASSLGSQGPQETQYFGPGTRLLVL.